The rows below give T cell receptor beta chains drawn from one sample of a study of Ad26.COV2.S vaccination and SARS-CoV-2 variants. TCRdb's copy holds only in-frame clones and misses some; the assay was immunoSEQ multiplex PCR. The repertoire holds about 680,000 clones, about 89% seen once, with about 1.5% in the top ten. The material was peripheral blood, obtained in a trial of Ad26.COV2.S vaccine versus placebo. All receptors come from a person aged 18-65 years who received the Ad26.COV2.S COVID-19 vaccine or a placebo. CDR3s include the opening cysteine and the closing phenylalanine or tryptophan. A D gene is named only where the DNA matches it firmly. The size entry is marked missing in some rows and otherwise reads once, few, many or a size class.

V gene: TRBV19
D gene: -
clone size: -
CDR3 length: 14
J gene: TRBJ1-5
CDR3 protein: CASSIDNGNQPQHF
CDR3 DNA: TGTGCCAGTAGTATAGACAACGGGAATCAGCCCCAGCATTTT

V gene: TRBV12-3/TRBV12-4
D gene: -
clone size: few
CDR3 length: 13
J gene: TRBJ2-2
CDR3 protein: CASSSGDTGELFF
CDR3 DNA: TGTGCCAGCAGTTCAGGGGACACCGGGGAGCTGTTTTTT

V gene: TRBV9
D gene: TRBD1
clone size: -
CDR3 length: 15
J gene: TRBJ2-6
CDR3 protein: CASRGQGSGANVLTF
CDR3 DNA: TGTGCCAGCCGAGGACAGGGATCTGGGGCCAACGTCCTGACTTTC

V gene: TRBV19
D gene: -
clone size: -
CDR3 length: 13
J gene: TRBJ2-5
CDR3 protein: CASSPQLQETQYF
CDR3 DNA: TGTGCCAGTAGTCCACAGCTACAAGAGACCCAGTACTTC

V gene: TRBV18
D gene: -
clone size: -
CDR3 length: 13
J gene: TRBJ2-7
CDR3 protein: CATTGRGDYEQYF
CDR3 DNA: TGTGCCACGACGGGAAGGGGTGACTACGAGCAGTACTTC

V gene: TRBV18
D gene: -
clone size: once
CDR3 length: 16
J gene: TRBJ1-3
CDR3 protein: CASSPQDVFSGNTIYF
CDR3 DNA: TGTGCCAGCTCACCTCAGGATGTCTTCTCTGGAAACACCATATATTTT

V gene: TRBV6-6
D gene: -
clone size: -
CDR3 length: 14
J gene: TRBJ1-1
CDR3 protein: CASSYRPIERKAFF
CDR3 DNA: TGTGCCAGCAGTTATCGCCCTATAGAACGGAAAGCTTTCTTT

V gene: TRBV19
D gene: -
clone size: -
CDR3 length: 15
J gene: TRBJ2-7
CDR3 protein: CASSSKGGASYEQYF
CDR3 DNA: TGTGCCAGTAGTTCGAAGGGGGGCGCATCCTACGAGCAGTACTTC

V gene: TRBV7-6
D gene: -
clone size: -
CDR3 length: 12
J gene: TRBJ2-5
CDR3 protein: CASSFGEETQYF
CDR3 DNA: TGTGCCAGCAGCTTTGGGGAAGAGACCCAGTACTTC

V gene: TRBV6-4
D gene: -
clone size: -
CDR3 length: 16
J gene: TRBJ2-2
CDR3 protein: CASCRIAPLNTGELFF
CDR3 DNA: TGTGCCAGCTGTAGGATCGCTCCCCTGAACACCGGGGAGCTGTTTTTT

V gene: TRBV10-3
D gene: -
clone size: few
CDR3 length: 13
J gene: TRBJ2-7
CDR3 protein: CALGDGRTYEQYF
CDR3 DNA: TGTGCCTTAGGGGACGGTCGGACCTACGAGCAGTACTTC

V gene: TRBV19
D gene: -
clone size: -
CDR3 length: 12
J gene: TRBJ1-1
CDR3 protein: CASKASETEAFF
CDR3 DNA: TGTGCCAGTAAAGCGAGTGAGACTGAAGCTTTCTTT

V gene: TRBV5-6
D gene: -
clone size: -
CDR3 length: 11
J gene: TRBJ2-1
CDR3 protein: CASSLQGEQFF
CDR3 DNA: TGTGCCAGCAGCTTGCAGGGAGAGCAGTTCTTC

V gene: TRBV27
D gene: -
clone size: -
CDR3 length: 14
J gene: TRBJ1-6
CDR3 protein: CASSPRGVGSPLHF
CDR3 DNA: TGTGCCAGCAGCCCCAGAGGGGTAGGCTCACCCCTCCACTTT

V gene: TRBV27
D gene: -
clone size: -
CDR3 length: 15
J gene: TRBJ2-2
CDR3 protein: CASSRGTSNTGELFF
CDR3 DNA: TGTGCCAGCAGTAGAGGGACTTCGAACACCGGGGAGCTGTTTTTT

V gene: TRBV5-1
D gene: TRBD1
clone size: once
CDR3 length: 15
J gene: TRBJ1-2
CDR3 protein: CASRPYPRTGDGYTF
CDR3 DNA: TGCGCCAGCCGGCCTTATCCTCGGACAGGGGATGGCTACACCTTC

V gene: TRBV20-1
D gene: TRBD1
clone size: -
CDR3 length: 14
J gene: TRBJ2-5
CDR3 protein: CSASPGTGEETQYF
CDR3 DNA: TGCAGTGCTAGTCCCGGGACAGGAGAAGAGACCCAGTACTTC

V gene: TRBV5-1
D gene: -
clone size: -
CDR3 length: 14
J gene: TRBJ1-2
CDR3 protein: CASSLEGQSYGYTF
CDR3 DNA: TGCGCCAGCAGCTTGGAGGGACAAAGCTATGGCTACACCTTC

V gene: TRBV7-6
D gene: -
clone size: once
CDR3 length: 12
J gene: TRBJ1-4
CDR3 protein: CASSLEGFVLFF
CDR3 DNA: TGTGCCAGCAGCTTGGAGGGATTTGTACTGTTTTTT

V gene: TRBV6-5
D gene: -
clone size: -
CDR3 length: 12
J gene: TRBJ2-7
CDR3 protein: CASNRQEDEQYF
CDR3 DNA: TGTGCCAGCAACCGACAGGAAGACGAGCAGTACTTC

V gene: TRBV9
D gene: TRBD1
clone size: -
CDR3 length: 14
J gene: TRBJ2-3
CDR3 protein: CASSGDRGTDTQYF
CDR3 DNA: TGTGCCAGCAGCGGGGACAGGGGAACAGATACGCAGTATTTT

V gene: TRBV23-1
D gene: -
clone size: -
CDR3 length: 15
J gene: TRBJ2-7
CDR3 protein: CASSRAGQWEYEQYF
CDR3 DNA: TGCGCCAGCAGTCGCGCCGGACAGTGGGAGTACGAGCAGTACTTC

V gene: TRBV14
D gene: TRBD1
clone size: -
CDR3 length: 14
J gene: TRBJ1-2
CDR3 protein: CASSQRTGNYGYTF
CDR3 DNA: TGTGCCAGCAGCCAAAGGACAGGGAACTATGGCTACACCTTC

V gene: TRBV11-2
D gene: -
clone size: -
CDR3 length: 15
J gene: TRBJ2-1
CDR3 protein: CASSGDYRSYNEQFF
CDR3 DNA: TGTGCCAGCAGCGGCGACTACCGCTCCTACAATGAGCAGTTCTTC

V gene: TRBV7-2
D gene: -
clone size: -
CDR3 length: 15
J gene: TRBJ2-2
CDR3 protein: CASSLVTSLTGELFF
CDR3 DNA: TGTGCCAGCAGCTTAGTAACTTCCCTCACCGGGGAGCTGTTTTTT

V gene: TRBV2
D gene: -
clone size: -
CDR3 length: 17
J gene: TRBJ2-7
CDR3 protein: CASSGTVPGFRTYEQYF
CDR3 DNA: TGTGCCAGCAGCGGGACGGTCCCAGGGTTCAGGACCTACGAGCAGTACTTC

V gene: TRBV7-2
D gene: -
clone size: -
CDR3 length: 13
J gene: TRBJ1-1
CDR3 protein: CASTTPYRGEAFF
CDR3 DNA: TGTGCCAGCACGACCCCATATCGTGGTGAAGCTTTCTTT

V gene: TRBV7-2
D gene: -
clone size: -
CDR3 length: 14
J gene: TRBJ2-3
CDR3 protein: CASSLSGAGDTQYF
CDR3 DNA: TGTGCCAGCAGCTTAAGTGGCGCGGGAGATACGCAGTATTTT

V gene: TRBV7-9
D gene: TRBD2
clone size: -
CDR3 length: 12
J gene: TRBJ2-7
CDR3 protein: CASSLPGREQYF
CDR3 DNA: TGTGCCAGCAGCTTACCCGGGAGGGAGCAGTACTTC

V gene: TRBV18
D gene: TRBD1
clone size: -
CDR3 length: 13
J gene: TRBJ1-2
CDR3 protein: CASSQDRAYGYTF
CDR3 DNA: TGTGCCAGCTCACAGGACAGGGCCTATGGCTACACCTTC

V gene: TRBV4-2
D gene: -
clone size: -
CDR3 length: 14
J gene: TRBJ1-5
CDR3 protein: CASSQESLGRPQHF
CDR3 DNA: TGTGCCAGCAGCCAAGAGTCACTGGGGAGACCTCAGCATTTT

V gene: TRBV7-6
D gene: TRBD1
clone size: -
CDR3 length: 14
J gene: TRBJ2-7
CDR3 protein: CASSLAGTVYEQYF
CDR3 DNA: TGTGCCAGCAGCTTAGCTGGGACAGTCTACGAGCAGTACTTC

V gene: TRBV4-3
D gene: TRBD2
clone size: once
CDR3 length: 17
J gene: TRBJ2-1
CDR3 protein: CASSHPDPSGVYNEQFF
CDR3 DNA: TGCGCCAGCAGCCACCCCGACCCTAGCGGGGTTTACAATGAGCAGTTCTTC